What follows are 20 T cell receptor delta chains derived from one specimen sequenced in a study of gamma-delta T cells after stem cell transplantation. TCRdb called clones anew from the RT-PCR reads with CATT. The profile shows about 2,200 delta-chain clones, less than 4% of them singletons. Sequenced: gamma-delta T cells. These receptors all stem from a human donor. It is not recorded whose cells these are; they may come from a transplant donor.

This clone was counted between two and nine times. Relative to the germline gene, one junction end is altered; a read error may explain this. The rearrangement joins TRDV2 to TRDJ1; D is tentatively TRDD2 or TRDD3 (9 bases each). CDR1 GEAIGNYY and CDR2 EKD come from the germline V gene. The CDR3 is 19 residues long. CDR3 sequence: CACDTLPTGDTGGTDKLIF. The CDR3 nucleotides are TGTGCCTGCGACACCCTTCCTACGGGGGATACTGGGGGGACCGATAAACTCATCTTT.

In this sample, this clone is large. The same CDR3 can be traced to other DNA sequences in this sample. This rearrangement joins TRDV2 to TRDJ1; unclear D gene. CDR1 and CDR2 (germline): GEAIGNYY, EKD. The CDR3 has 15 amino acids. V lost 2 bases, J lost 2 bases, and 14 bases lay in between. The CDR3 sequence: CACDRVGGLTDKLIF. In DNA, the CDR3 is TGTGCCTGTGACAGGGTAGGAGGTCTTACCGATAAACTCATCTTT.

This clone qualifies as medium-sized (0.01 to 0.1%). Other DNA sequences in the sample encode the same CDR3. The V and J genes are TRDV2 and TRDJ1; TRDD3 agrees at 8 bases. Per germline, CDR1 GEAIGNYY and CDR2 EKD. V lost 1 base and J lost 0; bases outside the gene matches: 12. CDR3 length: 18 amino acids. The CDR3 reads CACDTILRTGGYTDKLIF. The CDR3 DNA follows: TGTGCCTGTGACACGATCCTTCGTACTGGGGGGTACACCGATAAACTCATCTTT.

This clone was seen more than once but under ten times. The protein held in TCRdb is that of a much larger clone and does not match this DNA's translation at residue 7, likely because of a read error; the protein shown is translated from the DNA. The V and J genes are TRDV2 and TRDJ1; D might be TRDD3 (5 bases). The V and J ends lost 0 bases and 0 bases respectively, with 19 bases between them. The germline V gene encodes CDR1 GEAIGNYY and CDR2 EKD. The CDR3 has 18 residues. The DNA for the CDR3 is TGTGCCTGTGACACCGTTGGCATTATGGGGAGCAACACCGATAAACTCATCTTT. Protein sequence: CACDTVGIMGSNTDKLIF.

This clone was seen a handful of times. The chain is built from TRDV3 and TRDJ1; 9 bases fit TRDD3. This CDR3 is built from 16 residues. After removal of 2 bases from V and 0 bases from J, the junction contained 10 bases not matched to a gene. Germline V CDR1 and CDR2: TVYSNPD, GDNSRS (reference sequence). Written as DNA, the CDR3 is TGTGCCTTTCCCCCGTACTGGGGGACATACACCGATAAACTCATCTTT. Amino acids: CAFPPYWGTYTDKLIF. The full variable domain, completed using reference TRDV3 and TRDJ1, is CDKVTQSSPDQTVASGSEVVLLCTYDTVYSNPDLFWYRIRPDYSFQFVFYGDNSRSEGADFTQGRFSVKHILTQKAFHLVISPVRTEDSATYYCAFPPYWGTYTDKLIFGKGTRVTVEP.

The chain employs TRDV2 and TRDJ1; a possible D gene is TRDD3 (6 bases). This CDR3 comprises 15 residues. Germline CDR1 and CDR2: GEAIGNYY and EKD. The V gene lost 3 bases and the J gene lost 6 bases, with 19 bases spanning the gap. In DNA form, the CDR3 reads TGTGCCTGTGACCCCGTGGATACTGCGAGCCATAAACTCATCTTT. Its protein is CACDPVDTASHKLIF.

Concerning this clone itself: This probably arose from a read error, given a far larger clone one base away. Other nucleotide sequences in the sample specify the same CDR3. The chain uses TRDV2 and TRDJ1; D might be TRDD3 (5 bases). Between the trimmed V and J ends, which lost 1 base and 2 bases, there was a span of 19 bases. Germline assignment: CDR1 GEAIGNYY and CDR2 EKD. This CDR3 has 17 amino acids. DNA of the CDR3: TGTGCCTGTGACACTCTGGGTCATACCCGACGGACCGATAAACTCATCTTT. Translated: CACDTLGHTRRTDKLIF.

By share, this clone counts as medium-sized. This chain uses TRDV2 with TRDJ1; possible D gene TRDD2, 5 bases. Germline-derived CDR1 and CDR2 are GEAIGNYY and EKD. There are 18 residues in the CDR3. V lost 3 bases and J 0 bases, leaving 22 bases between the germline ends. In DNA, the CDR3 is TGTGCCTGTGACCCGATTCCTCACACCACTCCTTACACCGATAAACTCATCTTT. It translates to CACDPIPHTTPYTDKLIF.

This clone is categorized as medium-sized. Since a far larger clone is one base different, this is likely a read error. This chain links TRDV2 with TRDJ1, with D tentatively TRDD3 (5 bases). This CDR3 contains 15 residues. With 6 bases removed from V and 4 bases from J, the gap between germline ends came to 20 bases. The germline V gene encodes CDR1 GEAIGNYY and CDR2 EKD. This CDR3 reads CACLNSLENRDKLIF. The DNA for the CDR3 is TGTGCCTGTCTAAATTCACTGGAGAACCGCGATAAACTCATCTTT.

This clone was detected a few times. A much bigger clone sits one base away, suggesting this may be a read error. The same CDR3 can be traced to other DNA sequences in this sample. The chain employs TRDV2 and TRDJ3, with TRDD3 identical over 8 bases. The germline V gene encodes CDR1 GEAIGNYY and CDR2 EKD. V was clipped by 3 bases and J by 0 bases; unmatched bases: 12. The CDR3 consists of 20 residues. This CDR3 reads CACDDLLGVPYSWDTRQMFF. The CDR3, as DNA: TGTGCCTGTGACGATTTACTGGGGGTACCCTACTCCTGGGACACCCGACAGATGTTTTTC.

As concerns this clone: TCRdb's protein, taken from a much larger clone, differs from this DNA's translation at residue 8, likely owing to a read error; the protein displayed comes from the DNA. V gene TRDV2 combines with J gene TRDJ1; tentative D call: TRDD3 (5 bases). Per germline, CDR1 GEAIGNYY and CDR2 EKD. The CDR3 spans 18 residues. V was clipped by 0 bases and J by 0 bases, with 19 bases between them. In DNA form, the CDR3 reads TGTGCCTGTGACACCGTTAGCGTTATGGGGAGCAACACCGATAAACTCATCTTT. This sequence encodes CACDTVSVMGSNTDKLIF.

Details on this clone: A much bigger clone sits one base away, suggesting this may be a read error. The same CDR3 is also encoded by other DNA sequences in this sample. CDR3 amino acids: CACDTVGDPFDKLIF. The DNA of the CDR3 is TGTGCCTGTGACACCGTAGGGGACCCCTTCGATAAACTCATCTTT. This chain links TRDV2 with TRDJ1, with D possibly matching TRDD3 (5 bases). The germline V gene has CDR1 GEAIGNYY and CDR2 EKD. V dropped 0 bases and J dropped 4 bases, with 14 bases sitting between them. The length of the CDR3 is 15 residues.

By proportion, this clone is medium-sized (0.01 to 0.1%). Given a far larger clone just one base away, this is likely a sequencing read error. This chain connects TRDV1 to TRDJ1; D might be TRDD2 or TRDD3, each matching 5 bases. The CDR3 consists of 19 residues. From germline, CDR1 is TSWWSYY and CDR2 QGS. The chain's CDR3 is CALGEPFFTTPYGVDELIF. The CDR3, as DNA: TGTGCTCTTGGGGAACCCTTCTTTACTACCCCTTATGGGGTCGATGAACTCATCTTT.

This clone was seen a few times. TCRdb assigns this DNA the protein of a much larger clone, which departs from its translation at residue 8; this likely reflects a read error, and the protein shown comes from translating the DNA. The CDR3 region has the DNA TGTGCCTGTGACCTTACTGGGAGCACCGATAAACTCATCTTT. Residues: CACDLTGSTDKLIF. The rearrangement joins TRDV2 to TRDJ1; maybe TRDD3 (6 bases). This CDR3 contains 14 residues. The germline V gene has CDR1 GEAIGNYY and CDR2 EKD. V shed 3 bases and J shed 1 base, with 11 bases lying between them.

By share, this clone counts as medium-sized. Given a far larger clone just one base away, this is likely a sequencing read error. In the same sample, other DNA sequences code for this CDR3. V usage is TRDV1 and J usage is TRDJ1; either TRDD2 or TRDD3 may fit D (5 bases each). The CDR3 has 19 amino acids. Germline CDR1 is TSWWSYY and CDR2 is QGS. Written as DNA, the CDR3 is TGTGCTCTCGGGGAACCCTTCTTTACTACCCCTTATGGGGTCGATAAACTCATCTTT. Its protein is CALGEPFFTTPYGVDKLIF.

This clone has more than one count but fewer than ten. A read error may produce the germline difference seen at one junction end. This CDR3 is also generated by other DNA sequences in the sample. The chain recombines TRDV2 with TRDJ3, with D possibly TRDD3 on 5 matching bases. The V gene's germline CDR1 is GEAIGNYY and CDR2 EKD. CDR3 length: 23 residues. The CDR3 DNA reads TGTGCCTGCGACACCATCCACCATGGATATACTCGGTCAAGCTCCTGGGACACCCGACAGATGTTTTTC. Protein: CACDTIHHGYTRSSSWDTRQMFF.

This clone was seen a handful of times. The TCRdb record carries a much larger clone's protein, which differs from this DNA's translation at residue 4; a read error is the likely cause, and the protein listed here is the DNA translation. The genes are TRDV2 and TRDJ1, with D possibly being TRDD3 (6 bases). CDR3 length equals 15 residues. The germline V gene encodes CDR1 GEAIGNYY and CDR2 EKD. DNA of the CDR3: TGTGCCTGTGGCACCGTGGGGGCCTACACCGATAAACTCATCTTT. Translated: CACGTVGAYTDKLIF.

In regard to this clone: The likely explanation is a read error, given a far larger clone one base away. The V call is TRDV1, the J call TRDJ1; 10 positions match TRDD3. Germline V gene lookup returns CDR1 TSWWSYY and CDR2 QGS. V lost 1 base, J lost 10 bases, and 18 bases stayed unmatched. The CDR3 length is 18 residues. In DNA form, the CDR3 reads TGTGCTCTTGGGGAACCAGGCCCCTGTACTGGGGGATGGGGGAGACTCATCTTT. Its translation: CALGEPGPCTGGWGRLIF.

As for this clone: Possible read error: a much larger clone is one base away. Additional DNA sequences in this sample encode the identical CDR3. The chain couples TRDV2 to TRDJ1; 13 bases align to TRDD3. The CDR3 runs 20 residues. Germline V gives CDR1 GEAIGNYY, CDR2 EKD. In DNA, the CDR3 is TGTGCCTGCGACACCGTGCGTACTGGGGGATACGCAGTTTCAACCGATAAACTCATCTTT. Protein: CACDTVRTGGYAVSTDKLIF.

By share, this clone counts as medium-sized. The chain has TRDV2 and TRDJ3; 7 bases fit TRDD3. This CDR3 is 19 amino acids long. The germline V gene has CDR1 GEAIGNYY and CDR2 EKD. The V and J ends lost 0 bases and 0 bases, in that order; junction bases with no gene match: 7. The CDR3 DNA sequence: TGTGCCTGTGACACCGCCTGGGGGGAGATCTCCTGGGACACCCGACAGATGTTTTTC. Its protein product is CACDTAWGEISWDTRQMFF.